This T cell receptor beta chain was sequenced for a study of T cell changes during pregnancy in multiple sclerosis (dated by TCRdb to between 2018 and 2021). Regarding the complete study: Changes in the T cell repertoire over the course of pregnancy were examined in this study in women with multiple sclerosis.

The receptor library was made with the immunoSEQ multiplex PCR assay. TCRdb retrieved this table from immuneACCESS and kept in-frame rearrangements only. Not all clones are present; in checked studies, unresolved V genes account for under half, and no reason is known for the remainder. Present in this sample are about 20,000 clones, 88% of which were seen just once. The ten largest account for 20% of the sample. In the case of this clone: No antigen is known for it. Nothing much larger sits one base from this clone, and base qualities are not available.

The V end loses 2 bases and the J end loses 3 bases, and a stretch of 10 bases separates them. The CDR3 goes from the cysteine to the phenylalanine over 15 residues. Only the CDR3 DNA stays, 45 bases, in frame from base 1. Reading the germline V gene (reference sequence) gives CDR1 PRHDT and CDR2 FYEKMQ. This receptor was identified in a female donor in good health, enrolled as a control in a pregnancy study. The chain uses TRBV13 and TRBJ2-2, with no confidently assigned D gene. The source material was CD8+ T cells from peripheral blood mononuclear cells, sampled after pregnancy. The nucleotides are TGTGCCAGCAGCTTAAAGCAAACGTACACCGGGGAGCTGTTTTTT. This encodes CASSLKQTYTGELFF. With the portions outside the CDR3 filled from the reference TRBV13 and TRBJ2-2 genes, the complete variable region becomes AAGVIQSPRHLIKEKRETATLKCYPIPRHDTVYWYQQGPGQDPQFLISFYEKMQSDKGSIPDRFSAQQFSDYHSELNMSSLELGDSALYFCASSLKQTYTGELFFGEGSRLTVL.